The T cell receptor beta chain under discussion was sequenced for a study of PD-1 blockade in classical Hodgkin lymphoma. Study observations and caveats: The diversity seen at baseline in complete responders resembled that of newly diagnosed patients. Diminished baseline TCR diversity has been reported in newly diagnosed patients relative to healthy donors. Exclusion removed patients who began nivolumab under 1 year after ASCT. CD4+ TCR diversity, unlike CD8+, rose significantly by C4D1.

Time point reported: cycle 4 day 1 (C4D1), after 6 weeks of nivolumab. Relapse was seen in all patients after autologous stem cell transplantation, and brentuximab vedotin exposure was variable. The assay was immunoSEQ multiplex PCR, and TCRdb's table has in-frame clones only and misses some. The sample lists 7,000 or so clones, more than 70% seen once, with 42% in the top ten. In the case of this clone: Antigen specificity is unknown.

Deletions cut 6 bases from V and 1 base from J, with 9 bases between. The CDR3 totals 13 residues. Germline CDR1 reads LNHDA; CDR2 reads SQIVND (reference sequence). The sequence came from a human donor with classical Hodgkin lymphoma. The chain is built from TRBV19 and TRBJ1-1; possible D gene TRBD1, 6 bases. Specimen: peripheral blood mononuclear cells (PBMCs), collected before the fourth cycle of nivolumab. The CDR3 loop is CASSGQTNTEAFF. The CDR3 DNA reads TGTGCCAGTAGCGGACAGACGAACACTGAAGCTTTCTTT.